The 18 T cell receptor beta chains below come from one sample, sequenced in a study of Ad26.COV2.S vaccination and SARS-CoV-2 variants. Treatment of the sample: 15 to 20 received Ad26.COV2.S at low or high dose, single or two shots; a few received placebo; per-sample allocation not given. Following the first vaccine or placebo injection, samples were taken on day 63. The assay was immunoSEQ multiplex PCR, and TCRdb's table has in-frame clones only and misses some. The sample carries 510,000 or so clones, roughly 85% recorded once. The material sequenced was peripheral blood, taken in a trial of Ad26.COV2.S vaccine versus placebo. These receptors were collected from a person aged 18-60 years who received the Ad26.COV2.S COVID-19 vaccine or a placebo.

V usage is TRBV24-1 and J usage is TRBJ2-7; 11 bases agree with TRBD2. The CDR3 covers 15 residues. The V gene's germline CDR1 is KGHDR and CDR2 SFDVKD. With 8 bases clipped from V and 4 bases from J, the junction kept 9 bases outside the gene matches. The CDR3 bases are TGTGCCACCAACAACGCACTAGCGGGAGTATACGAGCAGTACTTC. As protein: CATNNALAGVYEQYF.

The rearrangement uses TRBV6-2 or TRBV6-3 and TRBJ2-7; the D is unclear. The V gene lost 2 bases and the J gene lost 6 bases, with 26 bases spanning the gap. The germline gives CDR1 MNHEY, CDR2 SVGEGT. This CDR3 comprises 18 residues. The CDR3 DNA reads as TGTGCCAGCAGTTACATTCGCGGTTTCGGAAGGGAAAGGGTCGAGCAGTACTTC. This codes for CASSYIRGFGRERVEQYF.

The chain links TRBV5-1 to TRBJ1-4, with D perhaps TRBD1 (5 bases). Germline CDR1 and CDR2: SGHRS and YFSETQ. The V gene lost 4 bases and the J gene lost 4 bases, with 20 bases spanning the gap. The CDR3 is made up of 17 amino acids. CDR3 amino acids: CASSAPDPGRLNEKLFF. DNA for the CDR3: TGCGCCAGCAGCGCACCAGACCCGGGACGGCTTAATGAAAAACTGTTTTTT.

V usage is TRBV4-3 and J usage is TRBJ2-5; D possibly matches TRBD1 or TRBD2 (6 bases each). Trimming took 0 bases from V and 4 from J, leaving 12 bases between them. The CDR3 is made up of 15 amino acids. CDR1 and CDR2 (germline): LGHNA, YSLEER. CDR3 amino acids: CASSQDPGAGETQYF. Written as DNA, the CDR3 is TGCGCCAGCAGCCAAGATCCGGGGGCCGGAGAGACCCAGTACTTC.

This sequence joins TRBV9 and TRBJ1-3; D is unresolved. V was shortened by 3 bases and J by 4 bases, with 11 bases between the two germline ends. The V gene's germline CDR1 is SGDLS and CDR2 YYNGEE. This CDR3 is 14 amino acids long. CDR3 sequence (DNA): TGTGCCAGCAGCGCCACGGGCACCGGAAACACCATATATTTT. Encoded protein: CASSATGTGNTIYF. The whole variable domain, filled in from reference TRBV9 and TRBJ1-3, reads DSGVTQTPKHLITATGQRVTLRCSPRSGDLSVYWYQQSLDQGLQFLIQYYNGEERAKGNILERFSAQQFPDLHSELNLSSLELGDSALYFCASSATGTGNTIYFGEGSWLTVV.

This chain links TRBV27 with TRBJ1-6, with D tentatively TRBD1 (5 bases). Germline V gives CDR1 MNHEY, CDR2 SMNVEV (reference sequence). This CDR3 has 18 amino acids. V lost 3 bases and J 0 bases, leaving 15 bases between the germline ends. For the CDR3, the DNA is TGTGCCAGCAGTTTGCGGCAGGGATCGAGCTCCTATAATTCACCCCTCCACTTT. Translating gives CASSLRQGSSSYNSPLHF.

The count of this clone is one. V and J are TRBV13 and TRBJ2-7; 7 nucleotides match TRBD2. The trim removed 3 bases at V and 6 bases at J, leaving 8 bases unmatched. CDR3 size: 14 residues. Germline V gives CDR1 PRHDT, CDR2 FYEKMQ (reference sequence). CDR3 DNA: TGTGCCAGCAGCTTTCTCGCGGGAGTCGGCGAGCAGTACTTC. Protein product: CASSFLAGVGEQYF. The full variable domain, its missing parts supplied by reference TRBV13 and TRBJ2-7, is AAGVIQSPRHLIKEKRETATLKCYPIPRHDTVYWYQQGPGQDPQFLISFYEKMQSDKGSIPDRFSAQQFSDYHSELNMSSLELGDSALYFCASSFLAGVGEQYFGPGTRLTVT.

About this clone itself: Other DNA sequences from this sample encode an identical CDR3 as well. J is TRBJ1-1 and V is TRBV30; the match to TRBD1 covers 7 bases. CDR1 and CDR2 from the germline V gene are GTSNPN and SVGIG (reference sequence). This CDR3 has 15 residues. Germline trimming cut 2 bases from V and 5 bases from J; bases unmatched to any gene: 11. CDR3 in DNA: TGTGCCTGGAGTAGATGGACAGGAAGAGAGACTGAAGCTTTCTTT. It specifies CAWSRWTGRETEAFF.

CDR3 loop: CASMKELASDTQYF. DNA for the CDR3: TGTGCCAGCATGAAGGAGCTAGCTTCAGATACGCAGTATTTT. The J gene is TRBJ2-3, the V gene TRBV6-5, with D maybe TRBD2 (5 bases). The CDR3 sequence is 14 residues long. V dropped 7 bases and J dropped 4 bases, with 15 bases sitting between them. CDR1 and CDR2 (germline): MNHEY, SVGAGI.

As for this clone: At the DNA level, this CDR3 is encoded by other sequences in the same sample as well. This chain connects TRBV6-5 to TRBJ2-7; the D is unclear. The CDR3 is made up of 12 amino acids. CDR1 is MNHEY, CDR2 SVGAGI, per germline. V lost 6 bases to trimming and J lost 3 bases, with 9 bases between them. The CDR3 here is CASSPLFYEQYF. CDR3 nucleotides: TGTGCCAGCAGCCCCCTGTTCTACGAGCAGTACTTC.

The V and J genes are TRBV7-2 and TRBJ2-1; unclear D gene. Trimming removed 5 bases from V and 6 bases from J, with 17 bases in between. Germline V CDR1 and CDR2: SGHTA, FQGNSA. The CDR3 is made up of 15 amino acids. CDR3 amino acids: CASSPYSGPGNEQFF. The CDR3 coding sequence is TGTGCCAGCAGCCCCTATTCTGGGCCGGGCAATGAGCAGTTCTTC.

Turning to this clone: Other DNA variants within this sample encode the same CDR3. Written as DNA, the CDR3 is TGCAGCGTTGAATCCAGCTACGAGCAGTACTTC. Amino acids: CSVESSYEQYF. J is TRBJ2-7 and V is TRBV29-1; no firm D call. CDR3 length equals 11 residues. CDR1 and CDR2 from the germline V gene are SQVTM and ANQGSEA. Trimming shortened V by 2 bases and J by 3 bases, and 5 bases separated the two germline ends.

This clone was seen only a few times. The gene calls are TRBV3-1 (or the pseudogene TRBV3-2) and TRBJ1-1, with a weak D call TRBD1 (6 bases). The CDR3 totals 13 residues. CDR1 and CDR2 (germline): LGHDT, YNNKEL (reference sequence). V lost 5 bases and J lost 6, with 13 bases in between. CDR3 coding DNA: TGTGCCAGCAGCTCCCACAGGGTCGCTGAAGCTTTCTTT. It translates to CASSSHRVAEAFF.

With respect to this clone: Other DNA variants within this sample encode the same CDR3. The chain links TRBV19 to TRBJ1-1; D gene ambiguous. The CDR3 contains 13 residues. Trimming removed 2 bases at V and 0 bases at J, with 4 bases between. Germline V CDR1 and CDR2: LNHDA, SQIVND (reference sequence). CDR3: CASSISLNTEAFF. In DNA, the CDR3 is TGTGCCAGTAGTATATCTCTGAACACTGAAGCTTTCTTT. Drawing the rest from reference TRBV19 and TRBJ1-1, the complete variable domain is DGGITQSPKYLFRKEGQNVTLSCEQNLNHDAMYWYRQDPGQGLRLIYYSQIVNDFQKGDIAEGYSVSREKKESFPLTVTSAQKNPTAFYLCASSISLNTEAFFGQGTRLTVV.

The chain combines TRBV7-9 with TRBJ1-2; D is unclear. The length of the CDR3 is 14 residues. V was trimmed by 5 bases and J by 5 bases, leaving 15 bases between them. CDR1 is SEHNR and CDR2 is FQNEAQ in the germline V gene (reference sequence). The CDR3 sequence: CASSAPRRSYGYTF. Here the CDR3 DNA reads TGTGCCAGCAGCGCCCCCAGGAGGTCGTATGGCTACACCTTC.

CDR3 sequence: CAWNRQPSYEQYF. The CDR3 DNA reads as TGTGCCTGGAACCGACAGCCCTCCTACGAGCAGTACTTC. The chain is built from TRBV30 and TRBJ2-7, with D perhaps matching TRBD1 (5 bases). Trimming left V 4 bases short and J 0 bases short, with 10 bases between. The CDR3 loop spans 13 amino acids. CDR1 and CDR2 from the germline V gene are GTSNPN and SVGIG (reference sequence).

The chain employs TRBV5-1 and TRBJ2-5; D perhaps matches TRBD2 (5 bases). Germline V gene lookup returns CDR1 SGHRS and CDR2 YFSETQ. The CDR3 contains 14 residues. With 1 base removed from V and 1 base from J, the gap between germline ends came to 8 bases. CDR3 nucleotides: TGCGCCAGCAGCTTGAGGACTGGCCAAGAGACCCAGTACTTC. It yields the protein CASSLRTGQETQYF.

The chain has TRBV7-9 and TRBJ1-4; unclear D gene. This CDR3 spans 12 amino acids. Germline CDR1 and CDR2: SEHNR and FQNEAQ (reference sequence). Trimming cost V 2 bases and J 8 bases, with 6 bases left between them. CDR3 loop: CASSLWLEKLFF. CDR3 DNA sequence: TGTGCCAGCAGCTTATGGTTGGAAAAACTGTTTTTT.